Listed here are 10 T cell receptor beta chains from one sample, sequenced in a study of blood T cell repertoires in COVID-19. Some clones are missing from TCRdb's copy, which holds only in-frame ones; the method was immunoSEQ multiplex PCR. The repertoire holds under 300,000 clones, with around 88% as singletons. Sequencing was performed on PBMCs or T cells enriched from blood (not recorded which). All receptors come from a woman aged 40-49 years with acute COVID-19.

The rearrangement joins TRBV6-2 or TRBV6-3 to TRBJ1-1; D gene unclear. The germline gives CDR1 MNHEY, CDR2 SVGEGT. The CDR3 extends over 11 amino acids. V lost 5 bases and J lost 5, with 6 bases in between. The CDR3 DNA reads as TGTGCCAGCAGTCTATATACTGAAGCTTTCTTT. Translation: CASSLYTEAFF.

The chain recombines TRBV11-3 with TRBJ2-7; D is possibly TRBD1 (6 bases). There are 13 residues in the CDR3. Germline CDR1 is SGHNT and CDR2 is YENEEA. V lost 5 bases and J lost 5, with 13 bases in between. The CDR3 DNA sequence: TGTGCCAGCAGCCGCCAGGGGTTACACGAGCAGTACTTC. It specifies CASSRQGLHEQYF.

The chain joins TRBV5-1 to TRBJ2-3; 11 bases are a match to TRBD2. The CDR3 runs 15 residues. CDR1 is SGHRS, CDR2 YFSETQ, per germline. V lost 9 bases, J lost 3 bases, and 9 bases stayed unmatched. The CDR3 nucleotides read TGCGCCACCGCACCTCTAGCGGGAGGTACAGATACGCAGTATTTT. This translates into CATAPLAGGTDTQYF.

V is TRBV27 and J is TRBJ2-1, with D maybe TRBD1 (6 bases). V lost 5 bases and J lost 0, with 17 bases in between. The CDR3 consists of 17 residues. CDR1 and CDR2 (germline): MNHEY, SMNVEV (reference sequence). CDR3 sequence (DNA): TGTGCCAGCAGTCTCGAGGGGGTGGGGAGCTCCTACAATGAGCAGTTCTTC. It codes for CASSLEGVGSSYNEQFF.

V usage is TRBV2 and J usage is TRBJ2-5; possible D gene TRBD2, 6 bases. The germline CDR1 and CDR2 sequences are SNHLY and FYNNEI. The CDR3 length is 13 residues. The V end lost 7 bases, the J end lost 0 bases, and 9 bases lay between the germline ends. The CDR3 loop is CASTRDYQETQYF. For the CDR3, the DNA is TGTGCCAGCACCCGGGACTACCAAGAGACCCAGTACTTC.

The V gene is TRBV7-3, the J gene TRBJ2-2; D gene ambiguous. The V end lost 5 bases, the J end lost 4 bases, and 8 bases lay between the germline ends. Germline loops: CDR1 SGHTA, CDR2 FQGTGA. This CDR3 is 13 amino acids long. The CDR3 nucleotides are TGTGCCAGCAGCCCGGGTGTCACCGGGGAGCTGTTTTTT. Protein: CASSPGVTGELFF.

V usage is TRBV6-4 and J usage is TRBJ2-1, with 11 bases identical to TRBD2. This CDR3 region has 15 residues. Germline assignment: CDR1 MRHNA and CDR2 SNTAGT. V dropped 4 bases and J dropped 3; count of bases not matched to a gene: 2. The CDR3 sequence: CASSAGLADYNEQFF. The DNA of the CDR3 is TGTGCCAGCAGTGCGGGACTAGCGGACTACAATGAGCAGTTCTTC.

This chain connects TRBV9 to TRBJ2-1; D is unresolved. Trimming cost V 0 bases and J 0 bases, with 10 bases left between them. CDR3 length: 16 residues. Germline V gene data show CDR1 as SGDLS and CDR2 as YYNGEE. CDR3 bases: TGTGCCAGCAGCGTAGAAGGCGCGGTCTCCTACAATGAGCAGTTCTTC. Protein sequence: CASSVEGAVSYNEQFF.

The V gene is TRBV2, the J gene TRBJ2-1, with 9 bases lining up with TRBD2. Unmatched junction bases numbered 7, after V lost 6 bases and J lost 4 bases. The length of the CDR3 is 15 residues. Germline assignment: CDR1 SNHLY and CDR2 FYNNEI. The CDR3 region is CASRPRLAVYNEQFF. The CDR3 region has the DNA TGTGCCAGCAGACCAAGACTAGCGGTATACAATGAGCAGTTCTTC.

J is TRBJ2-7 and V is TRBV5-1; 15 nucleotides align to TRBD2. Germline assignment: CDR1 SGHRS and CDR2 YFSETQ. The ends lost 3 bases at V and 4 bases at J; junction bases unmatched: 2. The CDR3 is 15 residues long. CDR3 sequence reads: CASSSGTSGRYEQYF. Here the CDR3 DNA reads TGCGCCAGCAGCTCCGGGACTAGCGGGAGGTACGAGCAGTACTTC.